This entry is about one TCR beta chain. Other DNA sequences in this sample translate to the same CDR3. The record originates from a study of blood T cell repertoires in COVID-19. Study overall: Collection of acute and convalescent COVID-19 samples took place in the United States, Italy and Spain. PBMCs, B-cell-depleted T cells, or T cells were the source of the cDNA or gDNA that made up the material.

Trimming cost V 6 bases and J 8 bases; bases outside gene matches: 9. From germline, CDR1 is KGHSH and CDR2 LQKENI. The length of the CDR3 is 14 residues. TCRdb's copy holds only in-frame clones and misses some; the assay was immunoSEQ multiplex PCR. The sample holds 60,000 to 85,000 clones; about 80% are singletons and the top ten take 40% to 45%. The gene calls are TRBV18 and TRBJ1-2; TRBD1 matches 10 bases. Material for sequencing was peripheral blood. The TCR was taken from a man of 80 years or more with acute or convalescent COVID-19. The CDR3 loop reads CASSPGQGERGYTF. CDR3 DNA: TGTGCCAGCTCCCCCGGACAGGGGGAAAGGGGCTACACCTTC.